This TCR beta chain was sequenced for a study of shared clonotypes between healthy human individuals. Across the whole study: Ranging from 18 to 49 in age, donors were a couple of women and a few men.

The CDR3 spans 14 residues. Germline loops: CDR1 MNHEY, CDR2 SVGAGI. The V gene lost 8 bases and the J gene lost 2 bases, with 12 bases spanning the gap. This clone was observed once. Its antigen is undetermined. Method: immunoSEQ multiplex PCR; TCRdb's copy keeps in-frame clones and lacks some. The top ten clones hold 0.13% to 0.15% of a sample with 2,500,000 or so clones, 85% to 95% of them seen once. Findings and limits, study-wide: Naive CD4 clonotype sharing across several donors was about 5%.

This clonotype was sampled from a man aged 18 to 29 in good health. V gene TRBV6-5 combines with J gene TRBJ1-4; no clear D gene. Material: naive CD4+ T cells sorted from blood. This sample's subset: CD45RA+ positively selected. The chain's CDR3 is CASGRGVTNEKLFF. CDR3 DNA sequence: TGTGCCAGCGGTCGCGGGGTTACTAATGAAAAACTGTTTTTT.